This TCR beta chain was recovered during a study of blood T cell repertoires in COVID-19. On this clone itself: A junction boundary mismatches the germline segment, possibly from a read error.

The CDR3 is made up of 11 amino acids. Germline CDR1 MNHEY, CDR2 SVGEGT. In the source study's methods: Estimation of nucleated cell counts was performed using reference gene primer amplification. The assay was immunoSEQ multiplex PCR, and TCRdb's table has in-frame clones only and misses some. That table is the source of V, J and clone size, and D and trimming were worked out from the DNA. The data show 90,000 or so clones, approximately 90% seen once. J is TRBJ2-7 and V is TRBV6-2 or TRBV6-3; the D is unclear. The sequence was collected from a human donor with active COVID-19. The donor label of this sample is uncertain. The specimen sequenced was peripheral blood. The CDR3 nucleotides are TGTGCCAGCAGTCACTCCTACGAGCAGTACTTC. Translated: CASSHSYEQYF.